Listed here are 15 T cell receptor beta chains from one sample, sequenced in a study of cytomegalovirus exposure and HLA in healthy donors. With 60 Vbeta and 13 Jbeta primers, the PCR was carried out. The protocol was immunoSEQ multiplex PCR, while the TCRdb copy is restricted to in-frame clones and leaves out a portion. The sample has 150,000 or so clones; roughly 83% are singletons. Sequenced sample: PBMCs. The receptor source for this set is a man aged 30 to 39 in good health and CMV-seronegative.

The V gene is TRBV7-2, the J gene TRBJ2-6; 11 bases match TRBD2. Germline loops: CDR1 SGHTA, CDR2 FQGNSA. V was pared by 5 bases and J by 0 bases, with 9 bases of the junction left unmatched. The CDR3 sequence is 19 residues long. The DNA for the CDR3 is TGTGCCAGCAGCCCGGGACTAGCGGTTTCCTACTCTGGGGCCAACGTCCTGACTTTC. The encoded protein is CASSPGLAVSYSGANVLTF.

The chain carries TRBV5-1 and TRBJ2-2; a possible D gene is TRBD1 (5 bases). The CDR3 consists of 15 residues. Germline V lookup: CDR1 SGHRS, CDR2 YFSETQ. V was cut by 0 bases and J by 1 base, with 7 bases left in between. Here the CDR3 DNA reads TGCGCCAGCAGCTTGGGGACAATGAACACCGGGGAGCTGTTTTTT. It encodes CASSLGTMNTGELFF.

The rearrangement links TRBV29-1 to TRBJ2-7, with TRBD2 as a possible D gene (5 bases). The V gene lost 4 bases and the J gene lost 5 bases, with 12 bases spanning the gap. Germline V lookup: CDR1 SQVTM, CDR2 ANQGSEA. The CDR3 totals 12 residues. The CDR3 DNA is TGCAGCGTTGTCCGGGATGGCCACGAGCAGTACTTC. It yields the protein CSVVRDGHEQYF.

V is TRBV9 and J is TRBJ2-3; 8 bases agree with TRBD1. V trimming: 4 bases; J trimming: 4 bases; junction bases outside the gene matches: 8. Germline CDR1 reads SGDLS; CDR2 reads YYNGEE. CDR3 length equals 15 residues. Here the CDR3 DNA reads TGTGCCAGCAGCCCCTCGACAGGGGCGCCAGATACGCAGTATTTT. Translation gives CASSPSTGAPDTQYF.

The genes are TRBV5-4 and TRBJ2-3, with 7 bases aligning to TRBD2. The CDR3 contains 14 residues. Trimming removed 1 base from V and 5 bases from J; junction bases left unmatched: 4. Per germline, CDR1 SGHNT and CDR2 YYREEE (reference sequence). This chain's CDR3 is CASSLSVAGDTQYF. The CDR3 nucleotides are TGTGCCAGCAGCTTGTCGGTAGCGGGAGATACGCAGTATTTT.

This chain uses TRBV7-3 with TRBJ2-2, with unresolved D. V lost 2 bases to trimming and J lost 4 bases, with 5 bases between them. In germline, CDR1 is SGHTA, CDR2 FQGTGA. This CDR3 contains 13 residues. In DNA form, the CDR3 reads TGTGCCAGCAGCTTATCGTCCACCGGGGAGCTGTTTTTT. This encodes CASSLSSTGELFF. Full variable domain (missing parts from reference TRBV7-3 and TRBJ2-2): GAGVSQTPSNKVTEKGKYVELRCDPISGHTALYWYRQSLGQGPEFLIYFQGTGAADDSGLPNDRFFAVRPEGSVSTLKIQRTERGDSAVYLCASSLSSTGELFFGEGSRLTVL.

This clone was detected a few times. The chain employs TRBV6-4 and TRBJ2-2; 14 nucleotides line up with TRBD2. Germline trimming cut 2 bases from V and 7 bases from J; bases unmatched to any gene: 0. CDR3 length: 15 residues. Germline values: CDR1 MRHNA, CDR2 SNTAGT. The CDR3 nucleotides are TGTGCCAGCAGTGACGGGACTAGCGGGAGCGGGGAGCTGTTTTTT. Translating gives CASSDGTSGSGELFF.

This rearrangement joins TRBV2 to TRBJ2-7; D gene uncertain. Trimming removed 8 bases at V and 6 bases at J, with 14 bases between. Germline CDR1 is SNHLY and CDR2 is FYNNEI. The CDR3 runs to 12 residues. CDR3 sequence (DNA): TGTGCCAGCTCTGTAACTCTCGTCGAGCAGTACTTC. This encodes CASSVTLVEQYF.

This rearrangement joins TRBV5-1 to TRBJ2-5; 10 nucleotides line up with TRBD2. Germline CDR1 is SGHRS and CDR2 is YFSETQ. The ends lost 2 bases at V and 3 bases at J; junction bases unmatched: 22. This CDR3 is built from 21 residues. The CDR3 DNA reads as TGCGCCAGCAGCTTAGATCAGAGTAGTGGACTAGCGGACGATTACAAAGAGACCCAGTACTTC. Amino acids: CASSLDQSSGLADDYKETQYF.

The chain is built from TRBV28 and TRBJ1-2; unclear D gene. Trimming took 6 bases from V and 0 from J, leaving 11 bases between them. This CDR3 has 14 residues. Germline V CDR1 and CDR2: MDHEN, SYDVKM. CDR3 region: CASRLTKANYGYTF. The CDR3 DNA follows: TGTGCCAGCAGACTAACTAAAGCTAACTATGGCTACACCTTC.

The genes are TRBV6-5 and TRBJ2-1; a possible D gene is TRBD1 (6 bases). This CDR3 is built from 12 residues. V lost 5 bases to trimming and J lost 7 bases, with 9 bases between them. Looked up from germline, CDR1 is MNHEY and CDR2 is SVGAGI. The CDR3 loop reads CASSRQGNEQFF. In nucleotides, the CDR3 is TGTGCCAGCAGTCGCCAGGGGAATGAGCAGTTCTTC.

This clone was counted between two and nine times. The rearrangement joins TRBV4-1 to TRBJ2-1; 8 bases match TRBD2. This CDR3 region has 15 residues. Germline V CDR1 and CDR2: MGHRA, YSYEKL. The V and J ends lost 4 bases and 5 bases, in that order; junction bases with no gene match: 7. CDR3 sequence (DNA): TGCGCCAGCAGCCCCCGGGGGGGGCTTAACAATGAGCAGTTCTTC. It is translated as CASSPRGGLNNEQFF.

This clone was seen a handful of times. V and J are TRBV10-2 and TRBJ2-7; 10 bases align to TRBD2. Germline CDR1 reads WSHSY; CDR2 reads SAAADI. The CDR3 is 15 residues long. V shed 3 bases, J shed 3 bases, and the junction held 5 bases outside the gene matches. DNA of the CDR3: TGCGCCAGCAGTGACATGACTAGCGGGTTCTACGAGCAGTACTTC. It is translated as CASSDMTSGFYEQYF.

The rearrangement uses TRBV27 and TRBJ1-5; 7 bases are a match to TRBD1. The CDR3 sequence is 14 residues long. Germline trimming cut 6 bases from V and 2 bases from J; bases unmatched to any gene: 4. Germline-derived CDR1 and CDR2 are MNHEY and SMNVEV (reference sequence). CDR3 DNA: TGTGCCAGCAGCCACAGGGGAGGCAATCAGCCCCAGCATTTT. Translation gives CASSHRGGNQPQHF.

The J gene is TRBJ2-7, the V gene TRBV4-1; a possible D gene is TRBD2 (6 bases). CDR1 is MGHRA and CDR2 is YSYEKL in the germline V gene. V was clipped by 1 base and J by 3 bases, with 10 bases between them. This CDR3 contains 14 residues. CDR3 coding DNA: TGCGCCAGCAGCCAAGTCGCGGGGAACTACGAGCAGTACTTC. This translates into CASSQVAGNYEQYF.